This note documents a single TCR beta chain sequence. Its antigen is unidentified. These data are taken from a study of T cell responses to AZD1222 COVID-19 vaccine. This CDR3 region has 15 residues. V was cut by 10 bases and J by 0 bases, with 19 bases left in between. CDR1 MNHEY and CDR2 SVGAGI come from the germline V gene. Overall study results and limits: CD4 TCRs covered the whole spike, strongest at regions 160-218 and 743-854.

TCRdb's table, derived via immunoSEQ multiplex PCR, lists solely in-frame clones and lacks some. The sample comprises 100,000 to 150,000 clones, 90% of which are singletons, and roughly 7.2% rests with the top ten. Source: peripheral blood, taken on day 0 of AZD1222 vaccination. This receptor was obtained from an adult in good health. The rearrangement joins TRBV6-5 to TRBJ2-7; D tentatively reads TRBD1 or TRBD2 (5 bases each). The CDR3 reads CAIPLGGQFSYEQYF. The CDR3 region has the DNA TGTGCCATCCCCCTAGGAGGACAATTCTCCTACGAGCAGTACTTC.